The 18 T cell receptor beta chains below come from one sample, sequenced in a study of regulatory T cells in long-lasting Graves disease. This sample's time point: persistent/refractory GD, antithyroid drugs over 5 years with positive TRAb. PBMC RNA was the source of the TCR library. Relying on iRepertoire HTBI primers and Arm-PCR of CDR3 regions, the team built TCR beta libraries. Using its own MiXCR run on the multiplex PCR reads, TCRdb lists one record per CDR3 protein. Among around 300,000 distinct CDR3 sequences listed, around a fifth were seen once. The sequencing here drew on peripheral blood mononuclear cells (PBMCs), taken when the disease was refractory, from a patient treated with antithyroid drugs. The receptors originated from a female donor with Graves disease.

This clonotype was detected many times. Sequence at one end of the junction differs from germline and may be a read error. The chain recombines TRBV5-1 with TRBJ2-7; a possible D gene is TRBD1 (6 bases). CDR3 size: 13 residues. Germline V CDR1 and CDR2: SGHRS, YFSETQ. The CDR3 region has the DNA TGTGCCAGCAGCTTGGACAGAGTCTACGAGCAGTACTTC. Its protein is CASSLDRVYEQYF. The entire variable domain, with the rest obtained from reference TRBV5-1 and TRBJ2-7, is as follows: KAGVTQTPRYLIKTRGQQVTLSCSPISGHRSVSWYQQTPGQGLQFLFEYFSETQRNKGNFPGRFSGRQFSNSRSEMNVSTLELGDSALYLCASSLDRVYEQYFGPGTRLTVT.

This clonotype was observed at least ten times. This rearrangement joins TRBV7-2 to TRBJ2-7; tentatively, D is TRBD2 (6 bases). V lost 3 bases, J lost 2 bases, and 14 bases lay in between. The CDR3 runs to 15 residues. Germline V gene data show CDR1 as SGHTA and CDR2 as FQGNSA. CDR3 residues: CASSFTGGLTYEQYF. As DNA, the CDR3 is TGTGCCAGCAGCTTCACGGGCGGACTAACCTACGAGCAGTACTTC.

This clonotype was detected ten times or more. V is TRBV7-6 and J is TRBJ2-7, with D maybe TRBD1 (6 bases). Germline assignment: CDR1 SGHVS and CDR2 FNYEAQ. Trimming left V 2 bases short and J 5 bases short, with 19 bases between. This CDR3 is built from 16 residues. CDR3 DNA sequence: TGTGCCAGCAGCTTAACAGGGCAACCACCTTTCCACGAGCAGTACTTC. As protein: CASSLTGQPPFHEQYF. The full variable domain, in which reference TRBV7-6 and TRBJ2-7 provide the parts outside the CDR3, is GAGVSQSPRYKVTKRGQDVALRCDPISGHVSLYWYRQALGQGPEFLTYFNYEAQQDKSGLPNDRFSAERPEGSISTLTIQRTEQRDSAMYRCASSLTGQPPFHEQYFGPGTRLTVT.

This clonotype was picked up a small number of times. In DNA form, the CDR3 reads TGTGCCAGCAGCCGTCACATCCAGCAACCTAATTCACCCCTCCACTTT. The encoded protein is CASSRHIQQPNSPLHF. The chain links TRBV27 to TRBJ1-6; D gene ambiguous. Germline CDR1 is MNHEY and CDR2 is SMNVEV (reference sequence). The CDR3 covers 16 residues. V lost 6 bases to trimming and J lost 6 bases, with 18 bases between them.

This clonotype was detected a few times. This sequence joins TRBV7-9 and TRBJ1-1; 10 bases line up with TRBD1. The trim removed 1 base at V and 6 bases at J, leaving 8 bases unmatched. Per germline, CDR1 SEHNR and CDR2 FQNEAQ (reference sequence). This CDR3 has 16 amino acids. The CDR3 DNA is TGTGCCAGCAGCTTAGTTCGGGACAGGGGACGGGCTGAAGCTTTCTTT. Translating it yields CASSLVRDRGRAEAFF.

The chain uses TRBV7-9 and TRBJ2-2; tentatively, D is TRBD1 (7 bases). CDR3 length: 14 residues. The V gene lost 3 bases and the J gene lost 6 bases, with 11 bases spanning the gap. CDR1 and CDR2 from the germline V gene are SEHNR and FQNEAQ (reference sequence). The CDR3 is CASSLAGTAGELFF. The DNA for the CDR3 is TGTGCCAGCAGCTTGGCGGGGACAGCCGGGGAGCTGTTTTTT.

The table lists this clonotype with many counts. The chain carries TRBV7-9 and TRBJ1-5; D gene ambiguous. The CDR3 length is 14 residues. The germline gives CDR1 SEHNR, CDR2 FQNEAQ (reference sequence). Trimming stripped 3 bases from V and 2 bases from J, with 8 bases between. CDR3 sequence: CASSFSEGNQPQHF. As DNA, the CDR3 is TGTGCCAGCAGCTTTTCAGAGGGCAATCAGCCCCAGCATTTT.

This sequence joins TRBV4-1 and TRBJ1-6; D is uncertain. Trimming removed 1 base at V and 6 bases at J, with 7 bases between. Germline V gives CDR1 MGHRA, CDR2 YSYEKL. The CDR3 spans 14 residues. CDR3 sequence: CASSQVGPNSPLHF. In DNA, the CDR3 is TGCGCCAGCAGCCAAGTGGGCCCTAATTCACCCCTCCACTTT.

In its sample, this clonotype was seen a few times. The chain combines TRBV29-1 with TRBJ2-5; D possibly corresponds to TRBD2 (5 bases). The germline V and J ends were trimmed by 8 bases and 6 bases, with 13 bases remaining between them. This CDR3 spans 11 amino acids. Germline V gene data show CDR1 as SQVTM and CDR2 as ANQGSEA. Written as DNA, the CDR3 is TGCAGCCCTCACCCGGGAAAGACCCAGTACTTC. Translated, it gives CSPHPGKTQYF.

This clonotype has more than one count but fewer than ten. The chain combines TRBV15 with TRBJ1-1; D ambiguous. Germline V gene data show CDR1 as LNHNV and CDR2 as YYDKDF (reference sequence). The germline V and J ends were trimmed by 3 bases and 4 bases, with 9 bases remaining between them. The CDR3 is made up of 13 amino acids. The CDR3: CATSRSFFTEAFF. CDR3 DNA sequence: TGTGCCACCAGCAGGAGTTTTTTCACTGAAGCTTTCTTT.

The chain employs TRBV2 and TRBJ1-5; no reliable D call. The length of the CDR3 is 15 residues. Germline V CDR1 and CDR2: SNHLY, FYNNEI. The V end was cut by 6 bases, the J end by 7 bases, with 19 bases between. The CDR3 sequence is CASSLSIGRRQPQHF. CDR3 coding DNA: TGTGCCAGCAGCTTATCTATCGGACGCCGACAGCCCCAGCATTTT.

This chain connects TRBV4-1 to TRBJ2-7; D might be TRBD2 (5 bases). The ends were cut back, 1 base at V and 7 bases at J, with 23 bases in the middle. This CDR3 has 17 amino acids. The germline V gene encodes CDR1 MGHRA and CDR2 YSYEKL. CDR3 region: CASSQVPYRAVEGEQYF. The DNA for the CDR3 is TGCGCCAGCAGCCAAGTACCGTATCGGGCGGTAGAGGGAGAGCAGTACTTC.

As to this clonotype: A single base separates this from a much larger clone, so it may be a read error. V usage is TRBV30 and J usage is TRBJ2-5; perhaps D is TRBD1 or TRBD2 (5 bases each). The V gene's germline CDR1 is GTSNPN and CDR2 SVGIG (reference sequence). This CDR3 is built from 13 residues. CDR3 sequence reads: CAQRDLRGETQHF. The DNA for the CDR3 is TGTGCCCAGAGGGACCTCCGGGGAGAGACCCAGCACTTC.

The chain uses TRBV24-1 and TRBJ2-3; 8 nucleotides agree with TRBD2. J gave up 2 bases and V 1 base, and 4 bases lay outside the gene matches. CDR3 length: 16 residues. Germline CDR1 KGHDR, CDR2 SFDVKD. The CDR3 nucleotides are TGTGCCACCAGTGATTTTGGAGCGGGAGACACAGATACGCAGTATTTT. It encodes CATSDFGAGDTDTQYF.

The sample holds many counts of this clonotype. V and J are TRBV7-2 and TRBJ2-2; 12 positions match TRBD2. Germline V CDR1 and CDR2: SGHTA, FQGNSA. The J segment lost 7 bases and the V segment lost 2 bases, leaving 11 bases of the junction unmatched. The CDR3 runs to 18 residues. The CDR3 loop reads CASSLTSGRPGLDGELFF. The CDR3 DNA follows: TGTGCCAGCAGCTTAACTAGCGGGAGGCCCGGCTTAGACGGGGAGCTGTTTTTT.

This clonotype was counted at least ten times. The rearrangement joins TRBV27 to TRBJ1-2; D uncertain. Trimming shortened V by 1 base and J by 0 bases, and 9 bases separated the two germline ends. Germline assignment: CDR1 MNHEY and CDR2 SMNVEV (reference sequence). The CDR3 has 15 amino acids. The CDR3 loop reads CASSLWSLTNYGYTF. The DNA of the CDR3 is TGTGCCAGCAGTTTATGGTCCCTGACTAACTATGGCTACACCTTC.

This clonotype has at least ten counts. This chain uses TRBV28 with TRBJ2-7, with D possibly being TRBD1 or TRBD2 (5 bases each). Trimming removed 6 bases at V and 2 bases at J, with 26 bases between. The germline V gene encodes CDR1 MDHEN and CDR2 SYDVKM. The CDR3 sequence is 18 residues long. In DNA, the CDR3 is TGTGCCAGCAGCCCCGGGGCAGGCGATGTTCTCGGGGCCTACGAGCAGTACTTC. Translation: CASSPGAGDVLGAYEQYF.

This clonotype was seen more than once but under ten times. The V gene is TRBV6-1, the J gene TRBJ1-2; D perhaps matches TRBD1 (6 bases). Germline assignment: CDR1 MNHNS and CDR2 SASEGT. CDR3 length: 11 residues. Trimming stripped 6 bases from V and 4 bases from J, with 6 bases between. CDR3 protein: CASRDSYGYTF. CDR3 nucleotides: TGTGCCAGCAGGGACAGCTATGGCTACACCTTC.